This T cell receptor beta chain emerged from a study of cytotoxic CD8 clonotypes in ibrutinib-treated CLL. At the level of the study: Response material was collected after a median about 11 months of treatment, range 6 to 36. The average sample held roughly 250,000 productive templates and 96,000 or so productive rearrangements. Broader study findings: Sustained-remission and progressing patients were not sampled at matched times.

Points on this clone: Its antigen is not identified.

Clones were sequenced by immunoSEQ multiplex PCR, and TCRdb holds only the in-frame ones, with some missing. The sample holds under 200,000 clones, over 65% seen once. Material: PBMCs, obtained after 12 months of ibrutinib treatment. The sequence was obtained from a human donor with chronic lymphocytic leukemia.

The CDR3 sequence: CASSPLRGAGQPQHF. CDR3 DNA: TGTGCCAGCAGCCCCCTTCGTGGAGCAGGACAGCCCCAGCATTTT. The V call is TRBV7-2, the J call TRBJ1-5, with D unclear. Trimming took off 5 bases at V and 7 bases at J, with 18 bases between the two ends. The CDR3 is 15 residues long. Germline loops: CDR1 SGHTA, CDR2 FQGNSA.